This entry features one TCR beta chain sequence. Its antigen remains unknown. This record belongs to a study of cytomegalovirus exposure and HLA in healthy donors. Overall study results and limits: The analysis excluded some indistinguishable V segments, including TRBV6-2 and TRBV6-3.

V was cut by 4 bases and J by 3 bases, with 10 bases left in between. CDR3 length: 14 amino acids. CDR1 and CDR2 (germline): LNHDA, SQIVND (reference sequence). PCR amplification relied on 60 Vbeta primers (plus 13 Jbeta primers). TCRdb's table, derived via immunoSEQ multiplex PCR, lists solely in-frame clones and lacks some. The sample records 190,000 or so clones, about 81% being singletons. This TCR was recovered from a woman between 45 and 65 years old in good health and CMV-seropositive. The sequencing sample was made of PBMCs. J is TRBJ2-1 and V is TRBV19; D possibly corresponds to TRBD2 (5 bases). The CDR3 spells CASSRGSNYNEQFF. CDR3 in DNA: TGTGCCAGTAGTAGAGGGTCCAACTACAATGAGCAGTTCTTC.